These 16 T cell receptor beta chains came from one sample sequenced in a study of cytomegalovirus exposure and HLA in healthy donors. Vbeta (60) and Jbeta (13) primers were used in the PCR. Data came from immunoSEQ multiplex PCR; TCRdb stores just in-frame clones and leaves some out. The sample has roughly 170,000 clones; roughly 85% are singletons. What was sequenced was PBMCs. The origin of the receptors is a male donor in good health and CMV-seronegative.

The rearrangement links TRBV18 to TRBJ1-1; D is uncertain. The germline V gene encodes CDR1 KGHSH and CDR2 LQKENI. The CDR3 is made up of 14 amino acids. Trimming removed 2 bases from V and 11 bases from J, with 18 bases in between. DNA of the CDR3: TGTGCCAGCTCACCAATTGAAGTCCCAGTTTTGGCTTTCTTT. Translation gives CASSPIEVPVLAFF.

The rearrangement uses TRBV15 and TRBJ1-4; D gene unclear. The V gene lost 0 bases and the J gene lost 7 bases, with 12 bases spanning the gap. Germline loops: CDR1 LNHNV, CDR2 YYDKDF (reference sequence). The length of the CDR3 is 15 residues. The CDR3 DNA is TGTGCCACCAGCAGAGAGGGCCTTGTAGGTGAAAAACTGTTTTTT. The encoded protein is CATSREGLVGEKLFF.

The gene calls are TRBV11-2 and TRBJ2-2; no clear D gene. Germline CDR1 and CDR2: SGHAT and FQNNGV. The CDR3 is 13 residues long. V was trimmed by 5 bases and J by 5 bases, leaving 9 bases between them. The CDR3 DNA follows: TGTGCCAGCAGCCCGCGGTTGACCGGGGAGCTGTTTTTT. Protein sequence: CASSPRLTGELFF.

The chain is built from TRBV4-2 and TRBJ1-1, with 9 positions matching TRBD1. The CDR3 spans 15 residues. The germline CDR1 and CDR2 sequences are LGHNA and YNFKEQ. The junction had 7 bases not matched to a gene; V was cut back by 0 bases and J by 8 bases. DNA of the CDR3: TGTGCCAGCAGCCAAGATCGGCGGGACAGGGCGGAAGCTTTCTTT. This gives the protein CASSQDRRDRAEAFF.

This chain's CDR3 is CASSVRGTGAYNEQFF. CDR3 DNA: TGTGCCAGCAGTGTAAGGGGGACAGGGGCCTACAATGAGCAGTTCTTC. The V call is TRBV2, the J call TRBJ2-1; 10 bases are shared with TRBD1. CDR1 and CDR2 (germline): SNHLY, FYNNEI. This CDR3 region has 16 residues. V was pared by 4 bases and J by 2 bases, with 5 bases of the junction left unmatched.

The chain uses TRBV6-5 and TRBJ2-2; D remains unclear. Germline CDR1 and CDR2: MNHEY and SVGAGI. The CDR3 is 13 amino acids. V was pared by 7 bases and J by 3 bases, with 9 bases between. In DNA, the CDR3 is TGTGCCAGCACCTTCTCCTACACCGGGGAGCTGTTTTTT. Translating gives CASTFSYTGELFF.

J is TRBJ2-6 and V is TRBV14; TRBD1 matches 9 bases. The J segment lost 0 bases and the V segment lost 10 bases, leaving 10 bases of the junction unmatched. Germline CDR1 SGHDN, CDR2 FVKESK. The CDR3 runs to 17 residues. Here the CDR3 reads CATSGLTGGSGANVLTF. As DNA, the CDR3 is TGTGCCACCTCCGGCCTGACAGGGGGCTCTGGGGCCAACGTCCTGACTTTC. The full variable domain, its missing parts supplied by reference TRBV14 and TRBJ2-6, is EAGVTQFPSHSVIEKGQTVTLRCDPISGHDNLYWYRRVMGKEIKFLLHFVKESKQDESGMPNNRFLAERTGGTYSTLKVQPAELEDSGVYFCATSGLTGGSGANVLTFGAGSRLTVL.

This chain connects TRBV9 to TRBJ2-3; 11 positions agree with TRBD2. CDR3 length: 21 residues. The V and J ends lost 0 bases and 0 bases, in that order; junction bases with no gene match: 15. In germline, CDR1 is SGDLS, CDR2 YYNGEE. Here the CDR3 DNA reads TGTGCCAGCAGCGTAGGTCTAACAAGGCCTAGCGGGGGGCCTAGCACAGATACGCAGTATTTT. As protein: CASSVGLTRPSGGPSTDTQYF.

The V call is TRBV28, the J call TRBJ1-5; TRBD1 matches 8 bases. Germline V CDR1 and CDR2: MDHEN, SYDVKM. This CDR3 contains 14 residues. J gave up 9 bases and V 5 bases, and 9 bases lay outside the gene matches. This CDR3 reads CASSARGRLLPQHF. Here the CDR3 DNA reads TGTGCCAGCAGTGCCAGGGGGCGGTTGCTGCCCCAGCATTTT.

V usage is TRBV9 and J usage is TRBJ1-5; possibly TRBD1 for D (5 bases). With 0 bases removed from V and 4 bases from J, the gap between germline ends came to 11 bases. CDR1 is SGDLS, CDR2 YYNGEE, per germline. The CDR3 is 15 amino acids. The CDR3 protein is CASSVGGEGNQPQHF. In DNA, the CDR3 is TGTGCCAGCAGCGTAGGGGGGGAAGGGAATCAGCCCCAGCATTTT.

This chain links TRBV7-9 with TRBJ1-5, with D unclear. Germline CDR1 is SEHNR and CDR2 is FQNEAQ (reference sequence). The germline V and J ends were trimmed by 3 bases and 4 bases, with 7 bases remaining between them. There are 13 residues in the CDR3. The CDR3 sequence: CASSLDWNQPQHF. The CDR3 DNA reads TGTGCCAGCAGCTTGGACTGGAATCAGCCCCAGCATTTT.

The rearrangement joins TRBV27 to TRBJ1-1, with no clear D. The CDR3 sequence is 14 residues long. Trimming removed 5 bases from V and 1 base from J, with 11 bases in between. Germline CDR1 and CDR2: MNHEY and SMNVEV (reference sequence). CDR3 sequence: CASSLGAANTEAFF. The CDR3 DNA follows: TGTGCCAGCAGTCTAGGCGCGGCGAACACTGAAGCTTTCTTT.

The chain combines TRBV28 with TRBJ2-7, with TRBD2 matching over 9 bases. The CDR3 consists of 15 residues. The ends lost 3 bases at V and 5 bases at J; junction bases unmatched: 8. Germline V gives CDR1 MDHEN, CDR2 SYDVKM. The CDR3 DNA sequence: TGTGCCAGCAGTTTCCGTTTAGCGGGAGTTAACGAGCAGTACTTC. Translated: CASSFRLAGVNEQYF. The full variable domain, with the rest looked up from reference TRBV28 and TRBJ2-7, is DVKVTQSSRYLVKRTGEKVFLECVQDMDHENMFWYRQDPGLGLRLIYFSYDVKMKEKGDIPEGYSVSREKKERFSLILESASTNQTSMYLCASSFRLAGVNEQYFGPGTRLTVT.

The chain has TRBV14 and TRBJ1-1, with D uncertain. The CDR3 spans 11 residues. Germline V CDR1 and CDR2: SGHDN, FVKESK. The ends were cut back, 2 bases at V and 6 bases at J, with 4 bases in the middle. The CDR3 loop is CASSQFAEAFF. The CDR3 DNA follows: TGTGCCAGCAGCCAATTCGCTGAAGCTTTCTTT.

As DNA, the CDR3 is TGTGCCATCAGTGAGAAGCTTAGTTGGACTAGCGGGAGGGCCGGCGATGAGCAGTTCTTC. Its protein is CAISEKLSWTSGRAGDEQFF. The genes are TRBV10-3 and TRBJ2-1; 15 nucleotides align to TRBD2. The CDR3 totals 20 residues. J gave up 8 bases and V 2 bases, and 16 bases lay outside the gene matches. The V gene's germline CDR1 is ENHRY and CDR2 SYGVKD.

This clone has only one observation. The J gene is TRBJ1-5, the V gene TRBV6-6, with TRBD1 matching 11 bases. Germline V gene sequence: CDR1 MNHNY, CDR2 SVGAGI (reference sequence). CDR3 length: 15 residues. V lost 6 bases and J lost 7; bases outside the gene matches: 8. CDR3 bases: TGTGCCAGCAGCCGCGGGACAGGGGGTTGGCAGCCCCAGCATTTT. This codes for CASSRGTGGWQPQHF.